This record looks at one T cell receptor beta chain sequence and its context. Its matching antigen is unknown. Trimming took off 8 bases at V and 5 bases at J, with 5 bases between the two ends. CDR3 length: 10 residues. Per the germline V gene, CDR1 is KGHDR and CDR2 is SFDVKD. This sample is part of a study of T cell responses to AZD1222 COVID-19 vaccine. Study-level findings and limits: Donors in the cohort were predominantly white British and more often female, and clonal diversity was possibly underestimated. The span of vaccine-associated CD4 TCRs extended across spike, with dominance at 160-218 and 743-854. Vaccination with two AZD1222 doses was followed by a rise in Spike-specific TCR breadth and depth. Recipients of AZD1222 seropositive at baseline numbered only 6 or 7.

The protocol was immunoSEQ multiplex PCR, while the TCRdb copy is restricted to in-frame clones and leaves out a portion. Of some 120,000 clones listed, roughly 87% are singletons. The chain links TRBV24-1 to TRBJ1-1; D unresolved. This TCR came from an adult in good health. The material was peripheral blood, obtained on day 0 of AZD1222 vaccination. CDR3 sequence: CATNGTEAFF. In DNA, the CDR3 is TGTGCCACCAACGGTACTGAAGCTTTCTTT.